The present TCR beta chain was sequenced within a study of blood T cell repertoires in COVID-19. The CDR3 totals 17 residues. The germline V and J ends were trimmed by 6 bases and 0 bases, with 21 bases remaining between them. Germline lookup yields CDR1 LGHNT and CDR2 FRNRAP. Assay: immunoSEQ multiplex PCR; the TCRdb copy retains only in-frame clones and omits some. This sample has 300,000 to 350,000 clones, with 75% to 95% found just once. This TCR was recovered from a woman aged 30 to 39 with COVID-19, enrolled during active disease. The rearrangement joins TRBV12-5 to TRBJ2-7, with D uncertain. Input material: peripheral blood. The DNA of the CDR3 is TGTGCTAGTGGCCCGGTATCCCCTCCCAATGCCTCCTACGAGCAGTACTTC. Translated, it gives CASGPVSPPNASYEQYF.